The 8 T cell receptor beta chains reported below all come from one sample, sequenced in a study of blood T cell repertoires in COVID-19. Assay: immunoSEQ multiplex PCR; the TCRdb copy retains only in-frame clones and omits some. The sample lists 85,000 to 100,000 clones, about 80% occurring once. Sample: peripheral blood. The receptor source for this set is a human donor in a cohort sampled during active COVID-19.

The rearrangement joins TRBV29-1 to TRBJ2-1; D perhaps matches TRBD1 (8 bases). From germline, CDR1 is SQVTM and CDR2 ANQGSEA. Trimming took off 5 bases at V and 8 bases at J, with 22 bases between the two ends. This CDR3 spans 15 amino acids. Written as DNA, the CDR3 is TGCAGCGTTCTGGCCCTCAGGGGGCTAGCGGATGAGCAGTTCTTC. It codes for CSVLALRGLADEQFF.

The J gene is TRBJ2-7, the V gene TRBV19, with TRBD1 matching over 9 bases. The CDR3 is made up of 12 amino acids. CDR1 is LNHDA, CDR2 SQIVND, per germline (reference sequence). With V trimmed by 3 bases and J by 6 bases, 0 bases remained unmatched. The CDR3 nucleotides read TGTGCCAGTAGTATGGACAGGGGCGAGCAGTACTTC. Its translation is CASSMDRGEQYF.

The rearrangement links TRBV19 to TRBJ1-2; 8 bases are a match to TRBD1. V dropped 5 bases and J dropped 8; count of bases not matched to a gene: 19. Germline CDR1 and CDR2: LNHDA and SQIVND (reference sequence). The length of the CDR3 is 17 residues. The CDR3 sequence: CASSPTFNRGLARGYTF. The CDR3 DNA is TGTGCCAGTAGTCCCACCTTTAACAGGGGGTTGGCAAGGGGCTACACCTTC. The full variable domain, in which reference TRBV19 and TRBJ1-2 provide the parts outside the CDR3, is DGGITQSPKYLFRKEGQNVTLSCEQNLNHDAMYWYRQDPGQGLRLIYYSQIVNDFQKGDIAEGYSVSREKKESFPLTVTSAQKNPTAFYLCASSPTFNRGLARGYTFGSGTRLTVV.

CDR3 in amino acids: CASSSSGGGGETQYF. The CDR3 DNA reads TGTGCCAGCAGCAGCTCGGGGGGAGGTGGAGAGACCCAGTACTTC. This chain connects TRBV3-1 (or the pseudogene TRBV3-2) to TRBJ2-5; 7 bases fit TRBD2. The junction had 10 bases not matched to a gene; V was cut back by 5 bases and J by 4 bases. Per germline, CDR1 LGHDT and CDR2 YNNKEL (reference sequence). This CDR3 region has 15 residues.

The CDR3: CASSLGAGAYNEQFF. As DNA, the CDR3 is TGTGCCAGCAGCTTAGGAGCGGGAGCGTACAATGAGCAGTTCTTC. The chain couples TRBV11-1 to TRBJ2-1, with 8 bases lining up with TRBD2. Trimming at V came to 1 base and at J to 4 bases, leaving 3 bases not matched to a gene. Germline CDR1 SGHAT, CDR2 FQDESV (reference sequence). The CDR3 loop spans 15 amino acids.

This rearrangement joins TRBV9 to TRBJ2-3; 9 positions match TRBD2. Per the germline V gene, CDR1 is SGDLS and CDR2 is YYNGEE. V dropped 0 bases and J dropped 6; count of bases not matched to a gene: 8. The CDR3 has 16 amino acids. CDR3 coding DNA: TGTGCCAGCAGCGTAGCCGGCGGGGGGGCTTCTGATACGCAGTATTTT. Translation gives CASSVAGGGASDTQYF.

The rearrangement joins TRBV28 to TRBJ2-5; TRBD2 might be the D (6 bases). Germline CDR1 reads MDHEN; CDR2 reads SYDVKM. This CDR3 is 14 amino acids long. Trimming cost V 6 bases and J 3 bases, with 14 bases left between them. The CDR3 region is CASSLAVTKETQYF. The DNA for the CDR3 is TGTGCCAGCAGCTTAGCGGTAACTAAAGAGACCCAGTACTTC.

V and J are TRBV29-1 and TRBJ1-5, with 7 bases lining up with TRBD1. Per the germline V gene, CDR1 is SQVTM and CDR2 is ANQGSEA. The CDR3 covers 13 residues. V trimming: 6 bases; J trimming: 7 bases; junction bases outside the gene matches: 9. In DNA form, the CDR3 reads TGCAGCGTGCTCGACAGGGTAGGCCAGCCCCAGCATTTT. Protein sequence: CSVLDRVGQPQHF. Full variable domain (outside the CDR3, taken from reference TRBV29-1 and TRBJ1-5): SAVISQKPSRDICQRGTSLTIQCQVDSQVTMMFWYRQQPGQSLTLIATANQGSEATYESGFVIDKFPISRPNLTFSTLTVSNMSPEDSSIYLCSVLDRVGQPQHFGDGTRLSIL.